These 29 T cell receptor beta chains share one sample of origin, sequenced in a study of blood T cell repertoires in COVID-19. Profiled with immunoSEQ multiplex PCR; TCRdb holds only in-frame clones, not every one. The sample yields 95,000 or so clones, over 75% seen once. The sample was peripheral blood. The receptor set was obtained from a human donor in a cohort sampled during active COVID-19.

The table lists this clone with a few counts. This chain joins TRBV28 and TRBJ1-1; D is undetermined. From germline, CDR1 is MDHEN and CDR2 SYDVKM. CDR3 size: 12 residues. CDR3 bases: TGTGCAGTCGACCGGGGTTCCCCTGAAGCTTTCTTT. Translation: CAVDRGSPEAFF.

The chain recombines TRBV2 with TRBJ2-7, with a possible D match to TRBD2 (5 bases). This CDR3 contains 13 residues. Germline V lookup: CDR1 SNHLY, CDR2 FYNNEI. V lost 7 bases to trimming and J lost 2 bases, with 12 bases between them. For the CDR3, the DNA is TGTGCCAGCACGCCGCGGGCAACCTACGAGCAGTACTTC. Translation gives CASTPRATYEQYF.

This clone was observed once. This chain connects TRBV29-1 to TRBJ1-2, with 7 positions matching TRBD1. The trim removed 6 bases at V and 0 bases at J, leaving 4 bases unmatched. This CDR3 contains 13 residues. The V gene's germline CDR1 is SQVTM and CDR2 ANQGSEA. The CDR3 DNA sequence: TGCAGCGTGGGACAGAGAGCTAACTATGGCTACACCTTC. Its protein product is CSVGQRANYGYTF.

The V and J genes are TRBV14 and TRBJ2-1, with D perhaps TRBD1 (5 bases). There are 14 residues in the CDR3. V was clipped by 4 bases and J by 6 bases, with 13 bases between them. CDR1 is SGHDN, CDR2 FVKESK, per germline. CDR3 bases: TGTGCCAGCAGCCGCCAGGGCCTATCCAATGAGCAGTTCTTC. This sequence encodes CASSRQGLSNEQFF.

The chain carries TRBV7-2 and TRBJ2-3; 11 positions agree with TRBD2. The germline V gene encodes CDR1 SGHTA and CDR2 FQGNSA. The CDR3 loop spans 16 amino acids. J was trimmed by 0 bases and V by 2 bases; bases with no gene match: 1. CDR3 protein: CASSLLAGGSTDTQYF. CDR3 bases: TGTGCCAGCAGCTTACTAGCGGGGGGCAGCACAGATACGCAGTATTTT.

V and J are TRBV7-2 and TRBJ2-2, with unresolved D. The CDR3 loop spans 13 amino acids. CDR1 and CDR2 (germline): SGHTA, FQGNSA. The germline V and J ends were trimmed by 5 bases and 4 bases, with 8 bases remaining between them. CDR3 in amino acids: CASSPLGTGELFF. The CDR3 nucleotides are TGTGCCAGCAGCCCCCTCGGCACCGGGGAGCTGTTTTTT.

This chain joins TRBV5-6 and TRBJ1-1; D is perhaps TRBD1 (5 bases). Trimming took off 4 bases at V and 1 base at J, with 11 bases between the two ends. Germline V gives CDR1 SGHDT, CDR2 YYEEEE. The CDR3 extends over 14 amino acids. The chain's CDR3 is CASSRGQRNTEAFF. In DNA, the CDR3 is TGTGCCAGCAGCAGAGGACAACGGAACACTGAAGCTTTCTTT.

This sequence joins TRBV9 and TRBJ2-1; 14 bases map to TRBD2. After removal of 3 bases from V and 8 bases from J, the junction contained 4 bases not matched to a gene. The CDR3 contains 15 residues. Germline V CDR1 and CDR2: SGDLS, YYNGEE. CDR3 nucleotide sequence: TGTGCCAGCAGCGGGTTGACTAGCGGGGGGGATGAGCAGTTCTTC. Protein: CASSGLTSGGDEQFF. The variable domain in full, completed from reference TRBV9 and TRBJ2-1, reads DSGVTQTPKHLITATGQRVTLRCSPRSGDLSVYWYQQSLDQGLQFLIQYYNGEERAKGNILERFSAQQFPDLHSELNLSSLELGDSALYFCASSGLTSGGDEQFFGPGTRLTVL.

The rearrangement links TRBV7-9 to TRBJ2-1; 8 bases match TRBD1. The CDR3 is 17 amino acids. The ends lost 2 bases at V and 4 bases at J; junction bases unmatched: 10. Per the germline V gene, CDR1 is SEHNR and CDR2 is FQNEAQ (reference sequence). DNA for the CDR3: TGTGCCAGCAGCTTAAGAACCGGGACAGGAAATTACAATGAGCAGTTCTTC. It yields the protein CASSLRTGTGNYNEQFF.

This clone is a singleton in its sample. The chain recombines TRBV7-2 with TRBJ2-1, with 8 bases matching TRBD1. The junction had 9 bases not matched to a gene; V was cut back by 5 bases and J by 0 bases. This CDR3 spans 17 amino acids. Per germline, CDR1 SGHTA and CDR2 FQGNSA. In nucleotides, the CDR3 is TGTGCCAGCAGCCCCAGGGACAGGTGGAGCTCCTACAATGAGCAGTTCTTC. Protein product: CASSPRDRWSSYNEQFF.

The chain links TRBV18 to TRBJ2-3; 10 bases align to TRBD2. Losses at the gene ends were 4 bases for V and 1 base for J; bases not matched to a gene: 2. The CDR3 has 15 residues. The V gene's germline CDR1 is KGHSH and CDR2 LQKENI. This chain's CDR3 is CASSQGTSGTDTQYF. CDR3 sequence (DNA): TGTGCCAGCTCACAAGGGACTAGCGGCACAGATACGCAGTATTTT.

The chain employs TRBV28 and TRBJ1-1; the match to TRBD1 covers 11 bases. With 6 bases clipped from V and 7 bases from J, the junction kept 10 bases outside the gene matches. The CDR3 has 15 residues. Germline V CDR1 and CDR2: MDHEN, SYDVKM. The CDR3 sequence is CASSLIRTGGREAFF. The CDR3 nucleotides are TGTGCCAGCAGCCTCATAAGGACAGGGGGCCGTGAAGCTTTCTTT.

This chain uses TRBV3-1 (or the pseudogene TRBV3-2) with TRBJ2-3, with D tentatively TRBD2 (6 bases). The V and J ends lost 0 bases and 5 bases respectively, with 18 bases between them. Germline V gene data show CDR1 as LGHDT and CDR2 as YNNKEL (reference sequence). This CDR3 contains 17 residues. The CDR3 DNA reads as TGTGCCAGCAGCCAAGATCGTTACACTGGAGGGTTAGATACGCAGTATTTT. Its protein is CASSQDRYTGGLDTQYF.

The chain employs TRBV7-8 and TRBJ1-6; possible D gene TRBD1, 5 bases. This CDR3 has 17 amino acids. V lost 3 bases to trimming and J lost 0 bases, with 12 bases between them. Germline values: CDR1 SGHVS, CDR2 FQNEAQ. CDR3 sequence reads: CASSFGRAVSYNSPLHF. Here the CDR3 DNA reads TGTGCCAGCAGCTTTGGCAGGGCTGTCTCCTATAATTCACCCCTCCACTTT.

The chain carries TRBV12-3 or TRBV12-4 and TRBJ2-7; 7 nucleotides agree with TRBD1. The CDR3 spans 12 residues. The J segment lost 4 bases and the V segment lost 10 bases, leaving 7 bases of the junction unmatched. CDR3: CATGNRGYEQYF. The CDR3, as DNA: TGTGCCACCGGGAACAGGGGTTACGAGCAGTACTTC.

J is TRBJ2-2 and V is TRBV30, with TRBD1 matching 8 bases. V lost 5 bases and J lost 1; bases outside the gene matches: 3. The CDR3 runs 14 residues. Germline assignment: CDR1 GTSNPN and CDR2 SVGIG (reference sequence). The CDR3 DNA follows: TGTGCCTGGTGGGGACAGGAGAACACCGGGGAGCTGTTTTTT. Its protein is CAWWGQENTGELFF.

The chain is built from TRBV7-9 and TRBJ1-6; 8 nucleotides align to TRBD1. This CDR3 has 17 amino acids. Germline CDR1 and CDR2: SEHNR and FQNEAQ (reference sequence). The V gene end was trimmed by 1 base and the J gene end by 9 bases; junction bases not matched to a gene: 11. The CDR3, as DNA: TGTGCCAGCAGCTTAGACAGGGGGGCCAGACAGCCTTCACCCCTCCACTTT. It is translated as CASSLDRGARQPSPLHF.

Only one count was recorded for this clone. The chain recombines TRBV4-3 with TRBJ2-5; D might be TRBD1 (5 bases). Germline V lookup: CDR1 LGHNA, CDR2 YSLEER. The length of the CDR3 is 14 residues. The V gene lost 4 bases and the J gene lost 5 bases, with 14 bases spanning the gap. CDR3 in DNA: TGCGCCAGCAGCCCCAGCTGGTCAGGGGAGACCCAGTACTTC. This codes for CASSPSWSGETQYF.

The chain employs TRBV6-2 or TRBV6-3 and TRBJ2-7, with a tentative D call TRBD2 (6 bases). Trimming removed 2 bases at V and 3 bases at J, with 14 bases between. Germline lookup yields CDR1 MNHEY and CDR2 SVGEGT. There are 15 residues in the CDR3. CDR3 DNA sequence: TGTGCCAGCAGTTACGGGCGGGAAGGTCGCTACGAGCAGTACTTC. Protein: CASSYGREGRYEQYF.

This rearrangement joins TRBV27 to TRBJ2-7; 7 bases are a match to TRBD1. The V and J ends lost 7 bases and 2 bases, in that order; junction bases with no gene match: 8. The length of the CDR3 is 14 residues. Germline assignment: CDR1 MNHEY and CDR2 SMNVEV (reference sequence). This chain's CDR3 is CASTGTVGAYEQYF. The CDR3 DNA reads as TGTGCCAGCACCGGGACAGTCGGGGCCTACGAGCAGTACTTC.

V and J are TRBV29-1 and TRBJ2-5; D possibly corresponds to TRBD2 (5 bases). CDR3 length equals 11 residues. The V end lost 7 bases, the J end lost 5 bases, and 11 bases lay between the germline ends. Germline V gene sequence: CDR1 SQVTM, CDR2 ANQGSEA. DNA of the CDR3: TGCAGCGGCCGGGAACCCGAGACCCAGTACTTC. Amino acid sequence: CSGREPETQYF.

This chain's CDR3 is CASSLGAPGSYNEQFF. The CDR3 bases are TGCGCCAGCAGCTTGGGGGCCCCAGGGTCCTACAATGAGCAGTTCTTC. The chain is built from TRBV5-1 and TRBJ2-1, with a possible D match to TRBD1 (5 bases). The CDR3 extends over 16 amino acids. Trimming pared 0 bases from V and 1 base from J, leaving 11 bases between. CDR1 SGHRS and CDR2 YFSETQ come from the germline V gene.

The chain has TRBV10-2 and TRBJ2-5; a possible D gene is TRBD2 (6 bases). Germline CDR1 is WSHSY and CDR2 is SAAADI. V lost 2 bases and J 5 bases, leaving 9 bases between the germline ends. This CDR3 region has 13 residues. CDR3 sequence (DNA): TGCGCCAGCAGTGAGCTCCGGGGGGAGACCCAGTACTTC. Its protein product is CASSELRGETQYF.

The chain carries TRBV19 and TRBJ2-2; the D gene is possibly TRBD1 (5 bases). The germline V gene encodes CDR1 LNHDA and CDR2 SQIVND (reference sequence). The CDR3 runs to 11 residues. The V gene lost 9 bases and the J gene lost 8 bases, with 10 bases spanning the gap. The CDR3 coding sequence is TGTGCCAGCTCCAACAGGGGGGAGCTGTTTTTT. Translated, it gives CASSNRGELFF.

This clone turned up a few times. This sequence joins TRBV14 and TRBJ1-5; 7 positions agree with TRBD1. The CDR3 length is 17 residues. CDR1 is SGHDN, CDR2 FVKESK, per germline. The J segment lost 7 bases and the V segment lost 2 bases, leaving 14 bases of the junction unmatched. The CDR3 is CASSQRRQGEWGQPQHF. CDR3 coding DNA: TGTGCCAGCAGCCAACGGCGACAGGGAGAGTGGGGACAGCCCCAGCATTTT.

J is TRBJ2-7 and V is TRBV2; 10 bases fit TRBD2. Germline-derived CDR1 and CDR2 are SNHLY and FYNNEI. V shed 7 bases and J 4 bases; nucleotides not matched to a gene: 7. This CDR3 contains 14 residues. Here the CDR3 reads CASMEREGGYEQYF. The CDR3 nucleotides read TGTGCCAGCATGGAGCGGGAGGGGGGATACGAGCAGTACTTC. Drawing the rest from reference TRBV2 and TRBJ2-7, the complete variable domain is EPEVTQTPSHQVTQMGQEVILRCVPISNHLYFYWYRQILGQKVEFLVSFYNNEISEKSEIFDDQFSVERPDGSNFTLKIRSTKLEDSAMYFCASMEREGGYEQYFGPGTRLTVT.

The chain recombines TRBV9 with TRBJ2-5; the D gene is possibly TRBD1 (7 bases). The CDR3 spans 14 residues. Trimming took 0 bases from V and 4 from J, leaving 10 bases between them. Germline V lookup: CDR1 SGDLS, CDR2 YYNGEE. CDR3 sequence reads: CASSVGQGGETQYF. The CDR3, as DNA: TGTGCCAGCAGCGTAGGGCAGGGGGGAGAGACCCAGTACTTC.

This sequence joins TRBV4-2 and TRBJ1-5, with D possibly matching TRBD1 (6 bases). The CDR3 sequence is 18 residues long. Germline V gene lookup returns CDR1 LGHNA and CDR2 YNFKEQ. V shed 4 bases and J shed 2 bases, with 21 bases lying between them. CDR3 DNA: TGTGCCAGCAGCCTCCAAAGAACAGGTCACAGGGGCAATCAGCCCCAGCATTTT. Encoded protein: CASSLQRTGHRGNQPQHF.

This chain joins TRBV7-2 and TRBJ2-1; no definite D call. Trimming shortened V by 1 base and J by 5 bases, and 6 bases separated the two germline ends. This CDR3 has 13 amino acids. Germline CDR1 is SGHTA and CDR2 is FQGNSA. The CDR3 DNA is TGTGCCAGCAGCTTAGGGAGTAACAATGAGCAGTTCTTC. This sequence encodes CASSLGSNNEQFF.